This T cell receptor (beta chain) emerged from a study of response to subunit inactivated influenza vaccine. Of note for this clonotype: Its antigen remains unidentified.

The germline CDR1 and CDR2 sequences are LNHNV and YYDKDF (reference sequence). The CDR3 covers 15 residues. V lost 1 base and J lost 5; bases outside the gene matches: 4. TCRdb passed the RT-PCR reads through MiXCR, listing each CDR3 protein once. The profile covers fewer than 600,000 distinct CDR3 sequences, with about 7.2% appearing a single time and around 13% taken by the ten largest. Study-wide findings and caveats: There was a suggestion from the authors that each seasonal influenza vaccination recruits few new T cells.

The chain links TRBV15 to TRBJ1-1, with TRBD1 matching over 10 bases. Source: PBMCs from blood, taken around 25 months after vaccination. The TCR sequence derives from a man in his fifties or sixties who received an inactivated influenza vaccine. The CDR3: CATSRGGQGGTEAFF. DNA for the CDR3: TGTGCCACCAGCAGAGGAGGACAGGGGGGAACTGAAGCTTTCTTT.